The source of this TCR beta chain is a study of cytomegalovirus exposure and HLA in healthy donors. Broader study findings: Versus the approximately 720-donor mean, an Asian-associated ancestry cluster reportedly showed fewer N-insertions in a later analysis. There were some public TCRs occurring in many donors, but most TCR sequences were rare. Later work associated 16,951 TCR beta sequences with HLA alleles at 0.05 false discovery rate.

As concerns this clone: No antigen is known for it.

Use of 60 Vbeta and 13 Jbeta primers characterized the PCR. In the source study's methods: Around 9.9 million shared chains were among the roughly 80 million unique TCR beta chains that a later analysis counted. TCRdb's copy holds only in-frame clones and misses some; the assay was immunoSEQ multiplex PCR. That table furnishes V, J and clone size, whereas the DNA furnished D and trimming. The sample holds about 140,000 clones, approximately 80% seen once. CDR1 is SEHNR, CDR2 FQNEAQ, per germline (reference sequence). Trimming at V came to 2 bases and at J to 4 bases, leaving 4 bases not matched to a gene. The CDR3 loop spans 14 amino acids.

The V and J genes are TRBV7-9 and TRBJ1-2, with 7 bases identical to TRBD1. The sample comprised PBMCs. This clonotype was sampled from a young woman in good health and CMV-seropositive. The CDR3 region has the DNA TGTGCCAGCAGCTTAAGACAGGGTCCCTATGGCTACACCTTC. Amino acids: CASSLRQGPYGYTF.